This T cell receptor beta chain was captured in a study of T cell responses to AZD1222 COVID-19 vaccine (dated by TCRdb to about 2021). Turning to the overall study: AZD1222 recipients whose second dose came at about 4 weeks and those whose second dose came at about 12 weeks were combined into one group, since spike-specific TCR depth and breadth did not differ between the two schedules. TCR sequencing was performed for 230 to 250 trial participants, of whom about 200 were given two doses of AZD1222 and around 26 were given two doses of MenACWY control vaccine. Trial participants were enrolled by age into 18-55, 56-69 and 70-plus year subgroups, with roughly 150, 30 and 60 TCR-sequenced participants respectively. What the research found in general, with its limitations: A significant rise in spike-specific TCR breadth and depth was observed after two AZD1222 doses relative to day 0 and relative to MenACWY recipients. Nearly half of unique spike-specific TCRs reportedly recognized epitopes outside regions mutated in the B.1.351 and B.1.1.7 variants. CD4 TCRs associated with the vaccine covered the entire spike protein, and the dominant responses were in regions 160-218 and 743-854. In the small 56-69-year group, the increase in depth fell short of significance, most likely because of low power. Conclusions about previously exposed vaccinees were limited because only a handful of AZD1222 recipients were SARS-CoV-2 seropositive at baseline. No day 14 peak-response samples were available, so repertoires were characterized only after the peak T cell response. Most participants were white British and females outnumbered males, and the authors suggested that clonal diversity may have been underestimated.

The CDR3 regions of human TCRbeta chains were subjected to immunosequencing. On the study's bioinformatics: TCRs in the repertoires were compared against a reference library of SARS-CoV-2-specific TCRs that had been generated with the MIRA antigen-specificity platform. Breadth was defined as the fraction of unique TCRs that were SARS-CoV-2-associated, and depth was defined as the fraction of total T cells that were SARS-CoV-2-associated. Using the MIRA data, every spike-specific TCR was mapped to the spike region that the TCR reacted to and assigned to either a CD4 or a CD8 class. Log10-transformed breadth and depth values were compared by one-way ANOVA with Sidak's multiple comparisons tests. Held by TCRdb, this immuneACCESS table contains in-frame sequences only and omits some clones. Under half of the omission traces to an unresolved V gene where checked; the cause of the rest is unknown. V, J and clone size are taken as reported in that table, and D and trimming were inferred from the DNA itself. The sample includes more than 100,000 clones, with around 90% observed a single time. Of the sample, approximately 22% falls within the top ten clones.

As concerns this clone: Its specific antigen is unknown. No base quality information exists; no much larger clone differs at one position. Other DNA sequences in the sample encode the same CDR3.

The time point label, read with the paper, signifies: baseline before first vaccination. Vaccinee samples were obtained from the UK trials COV001 and COV002, which included a single-blind randomized controlled phase 2/3 trial of AZD1222 (ChAdOx1 nCoV-19) in healthy adults. For TCRbeta chain sequencing, PBMC samples from trial participants were taken at day 0 and at day 28 after the second dose. Looking up the germline V gene yields CDR1 KGHSH and CDR2 LQKENI. CDR3 length: 14 amino acids, cysteine to phenylalanine. Only the CDR3 DNA stays, 42 bases, in frame from base 1. V gives up 3 bases and J gives up 0 bases, and the segment between their germline ends measures 5 bases.

The chain is encoded by TRBV18 joined to TRBJ1-4, with an unclear D gene assignment. The receptor was derived from an adult in good health. Sequencing used peripheral blood, obtained on day 0 of AZD1222 vaccination. CDR3 loop: CASSPGATNEKLFF. The DNA sequence follows: TGTGCCAGCTCACCCGGCGCAACTAATGAAAAACTGTTTTTT.